Sequencing of this T cell receptor (beta chain) was carried out in a study of vaccination effects on CD4 cells after COVID-19. CDR1 and CDR2 (germline): SGHKS, YYEKEE (reference sequence). V lost 4 bases and J lost 0; bases outside the gene matches: 7. This CDR3 has 15 amino acids. Comments on this clone: As yet, its antigen is unknown.

TCRdb's copy holds only in-frame clones and misses some; the assay was immunoSEQ multiplex PCR. The sample holds tens of thousands of clones, approximately 70% seen once. Sequencing was preceded by expansion of antigen-specific CD4+ T cells with viral peptide pools in the ViraFEST assay. Culture lasted about ten days before CD4+ T cell isolation. Previously uninfected by SARS-CoV-2, the vaccine recipients also showed negative nucleocapsid antibodies. Over 1.5 million PBMC per well were cultured with approximately 10 IU/ml IL-2 and about 10 ug/ml peptides. In the cultures, half the medium was exchanged for IL-2 medium on days 3 and 7.

V gene TRBV5-5 combines with J gene TRBJ2-7; TRBD1 aligns across 7 bases. The TCR comes from a human donor who received a COVID-19 vaccine. The source was CD4+ T cells from PBMCs cultured with HCoV-OC43 spike peptides, collected before COVID-19 vaccination. Subset given: HCoV-OC43 spike overlapping peptide pool stimulation. As DNA, the CDR3 is TGTGCCAGCAGCCGTGGACAGGTCGGCTCCTACGAGCAGTACGTC. Encoded protein: CASSRGQVGSYEQYV.